The rows below give T cell receptor beta chains drawn from one sample of a study of cytomegalovirus exposure and HLA in healthy donors. Measured with immunoSEQ multiplex PCR; TCRdb has only the in-frame clones, and not every one. The table records 150,000 to 200,000 clones, less than 90% of them present only once. Source material: PBMCs. The origin of the receptors is a girl under three years old in good health and CMV-seronegative. Both conserved end residues are part of each CDR3. Part of the rows lack a size; the others show once, few, many or a class for expanded clones.

v_call,clone_size,cdr3_aa
TRBV19,-,CASTGTSGGGNEQFF
TRBV6-1,once,CASGGRGGDTEAFF
TRBV5-1,-,CASSPAGQNTEAFF
TRBV4-1,-,CASGWTDYNEQFF
TRBV7-9,once,CSSSLGGATGELFF
TRBV27,-,CASRKRGGYTGELFF
TRBV7-3,-,CASSPGGSYEQYF
TRBV2,-,CASRPPTGPGAEAFF
TRBV6-5,-,CASSYSWTDAGNTIYF
TRBV7-3,once,CASSLKVPTSGGPALYNEQFF
TRBV7-2,-,CASSRRTGRSESMNTEAFF
TRBV4-3,-,CASSQGGGISGELFF
TRBV30,once,CAWNPSGVARNEQFF
TRBV7-2,-,CASSLPPVSGTQYF
TRBV5-1,-,CASSLSGTNEETQYF
TRBV6-1,-,CASRVGRGQSYEQYF
TRBV9,-,CASSAGTGGRYTF
TRBV7-2,-,CASSLGGRFFEKLFF
TRBV15,-,CATSRDPSGSGETQYF
TRBV12-2,-,CASRFVETEAFF
TRBV5-1,-,CASSLTGLAGGTDTQYF
TRBV4-2,-,CASSQERTGGGPNTEAFF
TRBV7-2,-,CASSLVRGRDEQYF
TRBV5-1,-,CASSSQGANYGYTF
TRBV9,-,CASSAETGLDEQYF
TRBV7-2,-,CASSLGPAPETQYF
TRBV6-1,-,CASSTGLAANYEQYF
TRBV29-1,-,CSVDRTGFYGYTF
TRBV5-1,few,CASSLRDRRSTSLEHF
TRBV7-3,-,CASSLRGGGETQYF
TRBV7-2,-,CASSLPGKLKQFF
TRBV10-3,-,CAIKITYRDLEQYF
TRBV13,-,CASSQGRVEYPLHF
TRBV5-4,few,CASRGTGDEAFF
TRBV5-6,-,CASRVGLHSTDTQYF
TRBV10-3,-,CAIGQKQFF
TRBV2,-,CASSAQGGTYEQYF
TRBV4-1,-,CASSQEGDTSRNTIYF
TRBV7-2,-,CASTTGASGVYEQYF
TRBV6-6,-,CASRLSPNGQFF
TRBV6-5,-,CASRSTGTTNTEAFF
TRBV6-6,-,CASSYRDTLNEKLFF
TRBV19,-,CASSIPQGMPYGYTF
TRBV12-2,-,CASRLTGRGQMNNEQFF
TRBV2,-,CASSDGITSLEQYF
TRBV4-3,few,CASSPRTSGRASYEQYF
TRBV7-2,-,CASSLVFGPYEQYF
TRBV6-8,once,CASGAISGANTGELFF
TRBV5-1,-,CASSPDPTGGPDTQYF
TRBV4-2,-,CASSLLAKQETQYF
TRBV29-1,-,CSVPGQVLIGNTGELFF
TRBV19,-,CASSQGPGLGETQYF
TRBV4-1,-,CASSQSEILFYNEQFF
TRBV9,few,CASSVAPAGADTQYF
TRBV13,-,CASSPHERYNEQFF